These T cell receptor beta chains were read from a single sample in a study of cytomegalovirus exposure and HLA in healthy donors. The repertoire was sequenced with immunoSEQ multiplex PCR; TCRdb's copy has only in-frame clones and lacks some. The data show about 200,000 clones, 79% seen once. The sequenced material came from PBMCs. The source is a male donor in good health and CMV-seropositive. CDR3s include the opening cysteine and the closing phenylalanine or tryptophan. A D gene is named only where the DNA matches it firmly. The size of a clone is reported for some rows only, either as once, few or many, or as a class for expanded clones.

TRBD1,few,TRBV7-2,TRBJ1-3,TGTGCCAGCAGACCGCAGGGGGCGGGAAACACCATATATTTT,CASRPQGAGNTIYF
.,.,TRBV6-6,TRBJ2-7,TGTGCCAGCAGTGTACCGAGCTCCTACGAGCAGTACTTC,CASSVPSSYEQYF
TRBD2,.,TRBV28,TRBJ2-6,TGTGCCAGCAGTTTACCTACTAGCGGGTCCTCCCCCTCTGGGGCCAACGTCCTGACTTTC,CASSLPTSGSSPSGANVLTF
TRBD2,.,TRBV18,TRBJ2-2,TGTGCCAGCTCACCCATGAGCGGGAGTGCCGCCGGGGAGCTGTTTTTT,CASSPMSGSAAGELFF
TRBD1,.,TRBV7-9,TRBJ2-2,TGTGCCAGCAGCTTTCAGGGGGCGATCGGGGAGCTGTTTTTT,CASSFQGAIGELFF
.,few,TRBV29-1,TRBJ2-6,TGCAGCGTTGCCCGGGGAACTGGGGCCAACGTCCTGACTTTC,CSVARGTGANVLTF
.,.,TRBV7-2,TRBJ2-1,TGTGCCAGCAGCTTAGCGCTAAGGGGGGGGAATGAGCAGTTCTTC,CASSLALRGGNEQFF
TRBD1,.,TRBV7-9,TRBJ1-1,TGTGCCAGCAGCTTAAAGGGGGCGAACACTGAAGCTTTCTTT,CASSLKGANTEAFF
TRBD1,.,TRBV19,TRBJ1-2,TGTGCCAGTAGTCCCCGACAGGGTAGAGAGGGCTACACCTTC,CASSPRQGREGYTF
.,.,TRBV28,TRBJ2-7,TGTGCCAGCTTCACTCCGAGCTCCTACGAGCAGTACTTC,CASFTPSSYEQYF
TRBD1,.,TRBV7-6,TRBJ1-1,TGTGCCAGCAGCCAAAGGACAGGGGCGAACACTGAAGCTTTCTTT,CASSQRTGANTEAFF
.,.,TRBV7-9,TRBJ2-3,TGTGCCAGCAGCTTAGTCGCGGGCGCCACAGATACGCAGTATTTT,CASSLVAGATDTQYF
.,.,TRBV9,TRBJ2-7,TGTGCCAGCAGCGGCCGATTGACTTGGAGCTCCTACGAGCAGTACTTC,CASSGRLTWSSYEQYF
.,.,TRBV11-3,TRBJ2-1,TGTGCCAGCAGCGCTGAGGGACTTGAATCTAATGAGCAGTTCTTC,CASSAEGLESNEQFF
.,few,TRBV6-6,TRBJ1-1,TGTGCCAGCAGTTACTCAAACAGTGTGAACACTGAAGCTTTCTTT,CASSYSNSVNTEAFF
.,.,TRBV6-5,TRBJ2-2,TGTGCCACCCAATGGGGGGTCGTAGGCGGGGAGCTGTTTTTT,CATQWGVVGGELFF
TRBD1,.,TRBV7-6,TRBJ2-5,TGTGCCAGCAGAGTGCCGGGACAGGGGGCGGCAGAGACCCAGTACTTC,CASRVPGQGAAETQYF
.,.,TRBV4-2,TRBJ1-2,TGTGCCAGCACCCCGCCGGGAGCCCAACTAAGCTATGGCTACACCTTC,CASTPPGAQLSYGYTF
TRBD2,once,TRBV6-6,TRBJ2-5,TGTGCCAGCAGCCCCGGACTAGCGGGAGCGGAGGAGCAGTACTTC,CASSPGLAGAEEQYF
.,.,TRBV18,TRBJ2-7,TGTGCCAGCTCACCAACAGCCCTCTACGAGCAGTACTTC,CASSPTALYEQYF
.,.,TRBV7-6,TRBJ1-1,TGTGCCAGCACCGCGGGAACTGAAGCTTTCTTT,CASTAGTEAFF
.,once,TRBV30,TRBJ1-2,TGTGCCTGGAGTTATAGAGGTCGAAATGGCTACACCTTC,CAWSYRGRNGYTF
.,.,TRBV28,TRBJ1-1,TGTGCCAGCAGACCCTCGAGACTCATGAACACTGAAGCTTTCTTT,CASRPSRLMNTEAFF
TRBD1,few,TRBV19,TRBJ1-3,TGTGCCAGTAGTGGGGACAGTTTCTCTGGAAACACCATATATTTT,CASSGDSFSGNTIYF
.,once,TRBV6-4,TRBJ1-4,TGTGCCAGCGGTTTGACAGGTCTTAATGAAAAACTGTTTTTT,CASGLTGLNEKLFF
TRBD1,.,TRBV18,TRBJ2-1,TGTGCCAGCTCACCCGGACAGGGAAGGGTGGACAATGAGCAGTTCTTC,CASSPGQGRVDNEQFF
.,.,TRBV7-2,TRBJ2-3,TGTGCCAGCAGCTTAGCGCAGAGGACTCCTAGCACAGATACGCAGTATTTT,CASSLAQRTPSTDTQYF
TRBD2,.,TRBV29-1,TRBJ2-2,TGCAGCTCCAGGGAGGGGCCCGGGGAGCTGTTTTTT,CSSREGPGELFF
.,.,TRBV6-1,TRBJ1-2,TGTGCCAGCAGTGAACCCAGGGCTGGCTACACCTTC,CASSEPRAGYTF
.,.,TRBV19,TRBJ1-5,TGTGCCAGTACCGGAAGCGGGTTTGGAGGGTATAGCAATCAGCCCCAGCATTTT,CASTGSGFGGYSNQPQHF
TRBD1,.,TRBV29-1,TRBJ1-2,TGCAGCGCCGCTTCGGACAGGGGGTTTAAGGGCTACACCTTC,CSAASDRGFKGYTF
TRBD1,.,TRBV4-3,TRBJ2-7,TGCGCCAGCAGCCTAAACCGGGGACAGGGATACGAGCAGTACTTC,CASSLNRGQGYEQYF
TRBD1,.,TRBV30,TRBJ1-5,TGTGCCTGGAGCTACGACAGGGCGGCAGCCCAGCATTTT,CAWSYDRAAAQHF
.,.,TRBV7-9,TRBJ2-7,TGTGCCAGCAGCTTACTGCGCGGCGAGCAGTACTTC,CASSLLRGEQYF
.,.,TRBV7-2,TRBJ2-7,TGTGCCAGCAGCTTGCGGCAGGGTAAACCCGAGCAGTACTTC,CASSLRQGKPEQYF
.,.,TRBV6-1,TRBJ1-2,TGTGCCAGCAGTGAAGCCCACACTTCCGGGAGATCGGGCGGCTACACCTTC,CASSEAHTSGRSGGYTF